Shown below are 18 T cell receptor beta chains from a single sample sequenced in a study of shared clonotypes between healthy human individuals. Only in-frame clones appear in the TCRdb table, and some are missing; sequencing was by immunoSEQ multiplex PCR. The table includes nearly 500,000 clones, 76% detected once. Sequencing was carried out using PBMCs. These receptors came from a woman between 40 and 50 years old in good health. Some clones in this sample may be carry-over from other donors' samples.

J is TRBJ2-5 and V is TRBV6-5; no clear D. The CDR3 has 13 amino acids. With 6 bases removed from V and 4 bases from J, the gap between germline ends came to 12 bases. CDR1 is MNHEY, CDR2 SVGAGI, per germline. CDR3 loop: CASRSRAGETQYF. As DNA, the CDR3 is TGTGCCAGCAGAAGCCGGGCCGGAGAGACCCAGTACTTC.

The chain joins TRBV9 to TRBJ2-1; the match to TRBD2 covers 10 bases. There are 14 residues in the CDR3. CDR1 and CDR2 (germline): SGDLS, YYNGEE. V trimming: 2 bases; J trimming: 9 bases; junction bases outside the gene matches: 5. This CDR3 reads CASSVGLATGEQFF. The CDR3 nucleotides are TGTGCCAGCAGCGTGGGACTAGCGACGGGTGAGCAGTTCTTC.

This rearrangement joins TRBV19 to TRBJ2-5; D perhaps matches TRBD2 (6 bases). Trimming pared 6 bases from V and 5 bases from J, leaving 19 bases between. Per the germline V gene, CDR1 is LNHDA and CDR2 is SQIVND (reference sequence). The CDR3 is 15 residues long. CDR3: CASRGPGLASETQYF. The CDR3 DNA reads as TGTGCCAGTAGAGGCCCGGGACTCGCTTCGGAGACCCAGTACTTC.

On this clone: The germline gene is not matched at one end of the junction; a read error may be the cause. The V gene is TRBV7-7, the J gene TRBJ2-1, with a tentative D call TRBD2 (5 bases). The CDR3 is 15 amino acids. Germline V gene sequence: CDR1 SSHAT, CDR2 FNYEAQ (reference sequence). CDR3 sequence reads: CASSLVRKRDNEQFF. CDR3 in DNA: TGTGCTAGCAGCTTGGTTCGGAAGAGGGACAATGAGCAGTTCTTC.

On this clone itself: An end of the junction differs from the germline gene, which may be a read error. The rearrangement joins TRBV10-3 to TRBJ2-7, with D maybe TRBD2 (7 bases). This CDR3 has 15 residues. The germline V gene has CDR1 ENHRY and CDR2 SYGVKD. The CDR3 is CAISEVRGPYYEQHF. CDR3 nucleotide sequence: TGTGCCATCAGTGAAGTGCGGGGGCCCTACTACGAGCAGCACTTC.

The gene calls are TRBV29-1 and TRBJ2-6; D uncertain. The CDR3 loop spans 15 amino acids. Between the trimmed V and J ends, which lost 3 bases and 5 bases, there was a span of 14 bases. Germline assignment: CDR1 SQVTM and CDR2 ANQGSEA. For the CDR3, the DNA is TGCAGCGTTGACGGCACACAAAGTCGGGCCAACGTCCTGACTTTC. It encodes CSVDGTQSRANVLTF. Full variable domain (outside the CDR3, taken from reference TRBV29-1 and TRBJ2-6): SAVISQKPSRDICQRGTSLTIQCQVDSQVTMMFWYRQQPGQSLTLIATANQGSEATYESGFVIDKFPISRPNLTFSTLTVSNMSPEDSSIYLCSVDGTQSRANVLTFGAGSRLTVL.

Turning to this clone: Since a far larger clone is one base different, this is likely a read error. This chain links TRBV5-6 with TRBJ1-2; 9 bases agree with TRBD1. The germline V gene has CDR1 SGHDT and CDR2 YYEEEE. The CDR3 loop spans 16 amino acids. V lost 4 bases, J lost 4 bases, and 11 bases stayed unmatched. CDR3 protein: CASSDLGQGLSYGYTF. Written as DNA, the CDR3 is TGTGCCAGCAGCGATTTGGGACAGGGATTGAGCTATGGCTACACCTTC. Drawing the rest from reference TRBV5-6 and TRBJ1-2, the complete variable domain is DAGVTQSPTHLIKTRGQQVTLRCSPKSGHDTVSWYQQALGQGPQFIFQYYEEEERQRGNFPDRFSGHQFPNYSSELNVNALLLGDSALYLCASSDLGQGLSYGYTFGSGTRLTVV.

The sample holds many counts of this clone. The same CDR3 also results from other DNA sequences found in this sample. This sequence joins TRBV25-1 and TRBJ1-4; D gene uncertain. Trimming pared 4 bases from V and 5 bases from J, leaving 8 bases between. The CDR3 runs 13 residues. The germline CDR1 and CDR2 sequences are MGHDK and SYGVNS. Here the CDR3 reads CASSVAGNEKLFF. The CDR3 DNA sequence: TGTGCCAGCAGTGTAGCGGGGAATGAAAAACTGTTTTTT.

The rearrangement uses TRBV7-9 and TRBJ2-1; 13 bases map to TRBD2. V shed 2 bases, J shed 8 bases, and the junction held 12 bases outside the gene matches. Germline assignment: CDR1 SEHNR and CDR2 FQNEAQ (reference sequence). The CDR3 length is 18 residues. As DNA, the CDR3 is TGTGCCAGCAGCTTATGGCCATCGGGACTAGCGGGATACGATGAGCAGTTCTTC. This sequence encodes CASSLWPSGLAGYDEQFF. Full variable domain (outside the CDR3, taken from reference TRBV7-9 and TRBJ2-1): DTGVSQNPRHKITKRGQNVTFRCDPISEHNRLYWYRQTLGQGPEFLTYFQNEAQLEKSRLLSDRFSAERPKGSFSTLEIQRTEQGDSAMYLCASSLWPSGLAGYDEQFFGPGTRLTVL.

This clone has a handful of counts. CDR3 sequence reads: CASTPAGFETEAFF. The CDR3 nucleotides are TGTGCCAGCACCCCAGCGGGCTTCGAGACTGAAGCTTTCTTT. The chain couples TRBV27 to TRBJ1-1; D not resolved. Deletions cut 7 bases from V and 5 bases from J, with 17 bases between. The CDR3 is made up of 14 amino acids. In germline, CDR1 is MNHEY, CDR2 SMNVEV (reference sequence).

The chain links TRBV6-1 to TRBJ1-2; no definite D call. Germline V gene lookup returns CDR1 MNHNS and CDR2 SASEGT. V gave up 6 bases and J gave up 2 bases, with 13 bases separating them. The CDR3 has 14 amino acids. The CDR3 nucleotides read TGTGCCAGCAGCTACGGACCGCTCAACTATGGCTACACCTTC. Translation: CASSYGPLNYGYTF.

This clone showed up just a few times. The chain recombines TRBV5-1 with TRBJ1-1, with D uncertain. Trimming removed 4 bases at V and 1 base at J, with 8 bases between. From germline, CDR1 is SGHRS and CDR2 YFSETQ. CDR3 length: 13 residues. CDR3 residues: CASSRGENTEAFF. The CDR3 region has the DNA TGCGCCAGCAGCCGCGGGGAGAACACTGAAGCTTTCTTT.

This chain connects TRBV7-2 to TRBJ2-7, with 8 bases matching TRBD2. The CDR3 runs to 15 residues. After removal of 5 bases from V and 7 bases from J, the junction contained 13 bases not matched to a gene. Germline V lookup: CDR1 SGHTA, CDR2 FQGNSA. The CDR3 sequence is CASSLTSGRSGEQYF. DNA of the CDR3: TGTGCCAGCAGCCTAACTAGCGGTCGGTCGGGGGAGCAGTACTTC.

This chain links TRBV11-2 with TRBJ2-7, with D possibly being TRBD1 (6 bases). This CDR3 has 15 residues. CDR1 and CDR2 from the germline V gene are SGHAT and FQNNGV. V was pared by 3 bases and J by 1 base, with 13 bases between. The CDR3 nucleotides are TGTGCCAGCAGCTTTGGGACATCCCTTTCCTACGAGCAGTACTTC. It translates to CASSFGTSLSYEQYF.

This clone was seen repeatedly, ten times or more. The chain carries TRBV6-4 and TRBJ1-4; 9 nucleotides match TRBD1. The J segment lost 7 bases and the V segment lost 3 bases, leaving 6 bases of the junction unmatched. Germline lookup yields CDR1 MRHNA and CDR2 SNTAGT. This CDR3 is built from 15 residues. CDR3 residues: CASSEVGGQGEKLFF. CDR3 in DNA: TGTGCCAGCAGTGAGGTGGGGGGACAGGGTGAAAAACTGTTTTTT.

The rearrangement uses TRBV5-4 and TRBJ2-5; a weak D match, TRBD2 (6 bases). The germline V gene encodes CDR1 SGHNT and CDR2 YYREEE (reference sequence). The CDR3 contains 14 residues. V lost 3 bases and J lost 3, with 12 bases in between. CDR3 DNA: TGTGCCAGCAGCTCTCGGGGGTCGGAAGAGACCCAGTACTTC. Protein: CASSSRGSEETQYF.

The chain carries TRBV15 and TRBJ2-1; unclear D gene. The CDR3 runs to 15 residues. The germline V and J ends were trimmed by 0 bases and 3 bases, with 9 bases remaining between them. The germline CDR1 and CDR2 sequences are LNHNV and YYDKDF (reference sequence). DNA for the CDR3: TGTGCCACCAGCAGAGATGTTGGGCGCTACAATGAGCAGTTCTTC. The encoded protein is CATSRDVGRYNEQFF.

This clone was observed a handful of times. This chain links TRBV30 with TRBJ1-4, with a weak D call TRBD1 (5 bases). The V end was cut by 3 bases, the J end by 10 bases, with 12 bases between. The CDR3 is made up of 12 amino acids. The germline V gene encodes CDR1 GTSNPN and CDR2 SVGIG (reference sequence). The CDR3 reads CAWSFGRGKLFF. The CDR3 DNA is TGTGCCTGGAGCTTCGGAAGGGGAAAACTGTTTTTT.